This entry features one T cell receptor beta chain sequence. Antigen unknown. Together with a sample-barcoded 5' primer, a J-beta primer mix was included in a second PCR lasting roughly 6 to 12 cycles. Every molecule of cDNA carried a tag from a template-switch adaptor with 12 random nucleotides. Each CDR3 protein gets one entry after TCRdb re-called the 5' RACE reads with MiXCR. Among around 800,000 distinct CDR3 sequences listed, under 80% were seen once. Healthy Caucasian individuals from Russia aged about 6 to 90 served as donors. J lost 2 bases, V lost 4 bases, and 10 bases had no gene match. There are 16 residues in the CDR3. Germline V gene data show CDR1 as MNHEY and CDR2 as SVGAGI. The data belong to a study of blood T cells in healthy people across ages. Study-wide results and limits: Researchers judged that diversity estimates from one million T cells fell short of true values. In long-lived donors, naive CD4+ cell counts and diversity exceeded those of aged donors.

Sequenced: blood. The TCR sequence derives from a man between 25 and 39 years old in good health. The chain recombines TRBV6-5 with TRBJ2-5; 7 positions agree with TRBD2. CDR3 in DNA: TGTGCCAGCAGTTTAGATACTAGCGCGCTGCAAGAGACCCAGTACTTC. This codes for CASSLDTSALQETQYF.